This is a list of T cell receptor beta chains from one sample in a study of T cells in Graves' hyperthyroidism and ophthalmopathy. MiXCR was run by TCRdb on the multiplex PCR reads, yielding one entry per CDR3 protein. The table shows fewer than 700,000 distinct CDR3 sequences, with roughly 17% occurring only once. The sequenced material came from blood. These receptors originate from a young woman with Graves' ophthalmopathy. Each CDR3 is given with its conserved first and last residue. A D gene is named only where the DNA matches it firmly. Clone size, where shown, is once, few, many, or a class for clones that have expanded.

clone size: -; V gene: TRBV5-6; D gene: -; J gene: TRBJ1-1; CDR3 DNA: TGTGCCAGCAGCTTGGGAATATCACCGGCGCACACTGAAGCTTTCTTT; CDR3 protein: CASSLGISPAHTEAFF
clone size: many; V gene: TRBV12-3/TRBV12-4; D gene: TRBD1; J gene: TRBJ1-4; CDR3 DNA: TGTGCCAGCAGTTTTAGTTCACGGGACAGGGAAGGAAAACTGTTTTTT; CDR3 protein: CASSFSSRDREGKLFF
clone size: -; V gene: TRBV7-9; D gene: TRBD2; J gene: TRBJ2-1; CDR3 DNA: TGTGCCAGCAGCGTAGAGGGACTAGCGGAAATGGGAGAGTTCTTC; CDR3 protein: CASSVEGLAEMGEFF
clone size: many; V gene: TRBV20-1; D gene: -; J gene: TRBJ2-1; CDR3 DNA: TGCAGTGCTAGACACCTCGCGGGTTCCGGCAATGAGCAGTTCTTC; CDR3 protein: CSARHLAGSGNEQFF
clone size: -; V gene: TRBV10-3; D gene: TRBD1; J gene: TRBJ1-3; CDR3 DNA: TGTGCCACCCAGGGGGCGGGAAACACCATATATTTT; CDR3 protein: CATQGAGNTIYF
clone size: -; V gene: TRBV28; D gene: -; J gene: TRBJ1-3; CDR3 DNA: TGTGCCAGCAGTTGGCCCCCAGACTCTGGAAACACCATATATTTT; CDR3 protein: CASSWPPDSGNTIYF
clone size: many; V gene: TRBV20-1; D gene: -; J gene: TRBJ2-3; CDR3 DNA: TGCAGTGCCGTAGGATCTAGCACAGATACGCAGTATTTT; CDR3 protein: CSAVGSSTDTQYF
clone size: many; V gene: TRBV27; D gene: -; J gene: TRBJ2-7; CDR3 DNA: TGTGCCATCCGAGCGGGTGAATCCTACGAGCAGTACTTC; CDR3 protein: CAIRAGESYEQYF
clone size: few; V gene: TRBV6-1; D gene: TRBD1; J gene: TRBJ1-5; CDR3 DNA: TGTGCCAGCCACGACAGGGGGGGAAGTAGCAATCAGCCCCAGCATTTT; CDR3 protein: CASHDRGGSSNQPQHF
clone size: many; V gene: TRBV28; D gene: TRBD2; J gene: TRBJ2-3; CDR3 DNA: TGTGCCAGCAGCAGAACGGGGGGTGCAGCAGATACGCAGTATTTT; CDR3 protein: CASSRTGGAADTQYF
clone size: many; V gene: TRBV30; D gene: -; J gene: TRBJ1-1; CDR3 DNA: TGTGCCTGGAGTAAACTGGACACTGAAGCTTTCTTT; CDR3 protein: CAWSKLDTEAFF
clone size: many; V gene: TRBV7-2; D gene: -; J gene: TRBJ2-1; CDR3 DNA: TGTGCCAGCAGCTTCATGAGGCTAGCGATACATGAGCAGTTCTTC; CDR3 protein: CASSFMRLAIHEQFF
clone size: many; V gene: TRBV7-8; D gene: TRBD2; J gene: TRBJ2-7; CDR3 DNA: TGTGCCAGCAGCTTAGCGCGACTAGCGGCAGAGCAGTACTTC; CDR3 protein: CASSLARLAAEQYF
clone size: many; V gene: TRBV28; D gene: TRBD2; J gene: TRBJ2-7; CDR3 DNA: TGTGCCAGCAGTTTCTCGGGGGGAGGATACGAGCAGTACTTC; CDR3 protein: CASSFSGGGYEQYF
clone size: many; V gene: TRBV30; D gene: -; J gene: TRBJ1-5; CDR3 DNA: TGTGCCTGGAGTGTTGGCAGGAGCAATCAGCCCCAGCATTTT; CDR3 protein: CAWSVGRSNQPQHF
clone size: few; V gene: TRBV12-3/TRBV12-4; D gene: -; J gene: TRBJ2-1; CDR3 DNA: TGTGCCAGCAGTCAGACAGCGGAGAGCTCCTACAATGAGCAGTTCTTC; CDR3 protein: CASSQTAESSYNEQFF
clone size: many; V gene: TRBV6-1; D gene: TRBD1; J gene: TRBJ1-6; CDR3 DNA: TGTGCCAGCAGTTTGACAGGGGATAATTCACCCCTCCACTTT; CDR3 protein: CASSLTGDNSPLHF
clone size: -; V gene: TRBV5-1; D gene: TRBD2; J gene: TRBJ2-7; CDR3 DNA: TGTGCCAGCAGTTTACCGCCTAGACTAGCGGGACCCGGGCACGAGCAGTACTTC; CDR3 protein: CASSLPPRLAGPGHEQYF
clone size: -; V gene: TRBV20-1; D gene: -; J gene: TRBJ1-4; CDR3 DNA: TGCAGTGCTAAGGGGGGGATTAATGAAAAACTGTTTTTT; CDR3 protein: CSAKGGINEKLFF
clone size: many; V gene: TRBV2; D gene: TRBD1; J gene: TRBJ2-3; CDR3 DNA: TGTGCCAGCAACCCCGCGACAGGGGGCGAGACAGATACGCAGTATTTT; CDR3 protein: CASNPATGGETDTQYF
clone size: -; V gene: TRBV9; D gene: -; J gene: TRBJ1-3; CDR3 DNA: TGTGCCAGCAGCGTAGAGGTAGAAGGAAACACCATATATTTT; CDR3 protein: CASSVEVEGNTIYF
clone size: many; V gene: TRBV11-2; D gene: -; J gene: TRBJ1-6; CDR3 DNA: TGTGCCAGCAGCTTAGGCGGAACTACTACTAATTCACCCCTCCACTTT; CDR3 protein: CASSLGGTTTNSPLHF
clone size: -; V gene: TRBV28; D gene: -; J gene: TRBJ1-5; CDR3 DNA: TGTGCCAGCGGGGAATTAGGGCCCAATCAGCCCCAGCATTTT; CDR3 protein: CASGELGPNQPQHF
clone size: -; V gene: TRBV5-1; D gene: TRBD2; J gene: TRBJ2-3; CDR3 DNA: TGTGCCAGCAGCGTATTCGGACTAGCGGGAGCGTCAGATACGCAGTATTTT; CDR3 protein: CASSVFGLAGASDTQYF
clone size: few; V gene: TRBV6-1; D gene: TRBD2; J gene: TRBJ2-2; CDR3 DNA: TGTGCCAGCAGGACTACTAGCGGGGGGAACACCGGGGAGCTGTTTTTT; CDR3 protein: CASRTTSGGNTGELFF
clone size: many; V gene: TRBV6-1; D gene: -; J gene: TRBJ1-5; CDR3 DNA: TGTGCCAGCAGCCTGGAAGATCAGCCCCAGCATTTT; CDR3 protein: CASSLEDQPQHF
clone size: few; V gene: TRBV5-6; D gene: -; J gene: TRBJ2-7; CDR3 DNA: TGTGCCAGCAGCTTGGCCAACGACTACGAGCAGTACTTC; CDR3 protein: CASSLANDYEQYF
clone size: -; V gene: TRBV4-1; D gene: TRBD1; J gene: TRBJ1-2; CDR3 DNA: TGCGCCAGCAGCCAAGGTTTACAGGGGGCGCTTAACTATGGCTACACCTTC; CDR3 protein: CASSQGLQGALNYGYTF
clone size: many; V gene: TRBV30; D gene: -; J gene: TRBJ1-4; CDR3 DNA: TGTGCCTGGAGTGTTGGGGGAACTAATGAAAAACTGTTTTTT; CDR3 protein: CAWSVGGTNEKLFF
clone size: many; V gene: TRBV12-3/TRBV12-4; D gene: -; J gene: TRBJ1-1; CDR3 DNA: TGTGCCAGCAGTTTGGGGTGGACTGAAGCTTTCTTT; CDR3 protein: CASSLGWTEAFF